The text below deals with one TCR beta chain. What it binds is not known. This entry is derived from a study of cytomegalovirus exposure and HLA in healthy donors. Study observations and caveats: According to the study, roughly 160 TCR beta chains were cytomegalovirus-associated. Indistinguishability led to the exclusion of some V segments, TRBV6-2 and TRBV6-3 included.

The germline CDR1 and CDR2 sequences are MNHNY and SVGAGI (reference sequence). V lost 7 bases, J lost 3 bases, and 16 bases lay in between. The CDR3 length is 14 residues. PCR employed 60 Vbeta and 13 Jbeta primers. Study processing details: There were 80 million to 95 million unique TCR beta chains by a later count, and some 11 million of them were shared. TCRdb's table, derived via immunoSEQ multiplex PCR, lists solely in-frame clones and lacks some. The D gene and trimming were derived from the DNA, and the V and J assignments and clone size from that table. The table includes over 150,000 clones, roughly 79% detected once.

This TCR derives from a woman aged 50 to 65 in good health and CMV-seronegative. The chain uses TRBV6-6 and TRBJ2-7; perhaps TRBD1 as D (6 bases). The sequenced sample was PBMCs. The CDR3, as DNA: TGTGCCAGCAATTCACAGGGTGTTGACTACGAGCAGTACTTC. Protein product: CASNSQGVDYEQYF.